Listed below are T cell receptor beta chains from one sample, sequenced in a study of T cell responses to AZD1222 COVID-19 vaccine. Assay: immunoSEQ multiplex PCR; the TCRdb copy retains only in-frame clones and omits some. The table has approximately 150,000 clones, approximately 90% seen once. This sample comprised peripheral blood, obtained on day 0 of AZD1222 vaccination. Receptor source: an adult in good health. The CDR3 runs from the conserved cysteine through the conserved F or W. A D gene is named only where the DNA matches it firmly. A clone size is listed for some rows: how often the clone was seen (once, few, many), or a class if it is expanded.

v_gene,j_gene,d_gene,abundance,CDR3aa,CDR3nt
TRBV2,TRBJ1-2,TRBD1,.,CASSTDRGNYGYTF,TGTGCCAGCAGTACCGACAGGGGTAACTATGGCTACACCTTC
TRBV7-6,TRBJ2-1,TRBD2,.,CASSSYSGSYNEQFF,TGTGCCAGCAGCTCGTATAGCGGGTCCTACAATGAGCAGTTCTTC
TRBV24-1,TRBJ2-7,.,once,CATSDSISGEQYF,TGTGCCACCAGTGATTCCATTTCAGGGGAGCAGTACTTC
TRBV27,TRBJ1-1,TRBD1,.,CASSPTGDTEAFF,TGTGCCAGCAGCCCAACAGGGGATACTGAAGCTTTCTTT
TRBV6-6,TRBJ2-7,TRBD1,once,CASSRRPGQGASYEQYF,TGTGCCAGCAGTCGACGTCCGGGACAGGGGGCCTCCTACGAGCAGTACTTC
TRBV27,TRBJ1-2,.,many,CASSFEGNYGYTF,TGTGCCAGCAGTTTTGAGGGGAACTATGGCTACACCTTC
TRBV7-9,TRBJ1-2,.,.,CASSLGSFYGYTF,TGTGCCAGCAGCTTAGGGAGTTTTTATGGCTACACCTTC
TRBV7-9,TRBJ1-1,.,.,CASSLGGRGLGNTEAFF,TGTGCCAGCAGCTTAGGCGGCCGGGGTCTGGGGAACACTGAAGCTTTCTTT
TRBV9,TRBJ1-2,TRBD1,.,CASSVQGAGRGYGYTF,TGTGCCAGCAGCGTCCAGGGGGCAGGGAGGGGTTATGGCTACACCTTC
TRBV11-2,TRBJ2-7,.,.,CASSSPTLPPYEQYF,TGTGCCAGCAGCTCCCCGACTCTCCCTCCCTACGAGCAGTACTTC
TRBV11-2,TRBJ2-5,.,once,CASSLNVRQETQYF,TGTGCCAGCAGCTTAAATGTCAGACAAGAGACCCAGTACTTC
TRBV11-3,TRBJ1-1,TRBD1,few,CASSSDRGGTEAFF,TGTGCCAGCAGCTCCGACAGGGGAGGTACTGAAGCTTTCTTT
TRBV19,TRBJ2-5,TRBD2,.,CASSPLRTSGEETQYF,TGTGCCAGTAGTCCCCTCCGGACTAGCGGGGAAGAGACCCAGTACTTC
TRBV6-5,TRBJ1-6,TRBD1,.,CASSYGSQGNSPLHF,TGTGCCAGCAGTTACGGGTCACAGGGGAATTCACCCCTCCACTTT
TRBV27,TRBJ2-3,TRBD1,.,CATSGQGVRGTQYF,TGTGCCACCTCGGGACAGGGCGTACGGGGTACGCAGTATTTT
TRBV19,TRBJ1-6,TRBD1,.,CASSDRGINSPLHF,TGTGCCAGCTCCGACAGGGGGATTAATTCACCCCTCCACTTT
TRBV15,TRBJ1-4,.,.,CATSSFSSGEGGEKLFF,TGTGCCACCAGCAGCTTTTCAAGCGGTGAGGGAGGCGAAAAACTGTTTTTT
TRBV19,TRBJ1-6,.,.,CATKITTGAGGSPLHF,TGTGCCACCAAAATAACCACCGGGGCCGGCGGTTCACCCCTCCACTTT
TRBV6-2/TRBV6-3,TRBJ2-3,TRBD2,.,CASSFLAGGATDTQYF,TGTGCCAGCAGTTTTCTAGCGGGAGGGGCCACAGATACGCAGTATTTT
TRBV6-5,TRBJ1-1,.,few,CASSLEVAGEAFF,TGTGCCAGCAGCCTGGAGGTGGCGGGTGAAGCTTTCTTT
TRBV12-3/TRBV12-4,TRBJ2-1,.,.,CASRPPSYNEQFF,TGTGCCAGCAGACCCCCTTCCTACAATGAGCAGTTCTTC
TRBV7-9,TRBJ1-5,.,.,CASSSGWNQPQHF,TGTGCCAGCAGCTCCGGATGGAATCAGCCCCAGCATTTT
TRBV19,TRBJ1-5,TRBD1,.,CASSAGQGSNQPQHF,TGTGCCAGTAGTGCCGGACAGGGTTCCAATCAGCCCCAGCATTTT
TRBV24-1,TRBJ2-3,TRBD2,.,CATSSQGRGRVGGTDTQYF,TGTGCCACCAGTTCCCAAGGGAGGGGACGAGTTGGGGGCACAGATACGCAGTATTTT
TRBV5-4,TRBJ2-3,.,.,CASTGDRFFTDTQYF,TGTGCCAGTACCGGGGACCGCTTTTTTACAGATACGCAGTATTTT
TRBV5-8,TRBJ2-7,TRBD2,few,CASSPWGGYEQYF,TGTGCCAGCAGCCCCTGGGGGGGTTACGAGCAGTACTTC
TRBV19,TRBJ1-1,.,.,CASKDSFMNTEAFF,TGTGCCAGTAAGGACAGTTTCATGAACACTGAAGCTTTCTTT
TRBV5-1,TRBJ2-1,.,.,CASSLYPGTRSYNEQFF,TGCGCCAGCAGCTTGTATCCAGGGACGCGTTCCTACAATGAGCAGTTCTTC
TRBV7-2,TRBJ2-1,.,.,CASSLPVSNEQFF,TGTGCCAGCAGCTTACCCGTCTCCAATGAGCAGTTCTTC
TRBV27,TRBJ1-5,.,.,CASSLPFSQPQHF,TGTGCCAGCAGTCTCCCCTTCAGTCAGCCCCAGCATTTT
TRBV19,TRBJ1-1,.,.,CASSLGRGNTEAFF,TGTGCCAGTAGTCTAGGACGGGGGAACACTGAAGCTTTCTTT
TRBV15,TRBJ1-5,.,.,CATSRGGRDQPQHF,TGTGCCACCAGCAGAGGAGGAAGGGATCAGCCCCAGCATTTT
TRBV29-1,TRBJ2-1,.,.,CSAGVPGNEQFF,TGCAGCGCGGGAGTCCCGGGGAATGAGCAGTTCTTC
TRBV7-9,TRBJ2-1,TRBD1,.,CASSHLSGTGNEQFF,TGTGCCAGCAGCCACTTATCTGGGACAGGGAATGAGCAGTTCTTC
TRBV9,TRBJ2-3,.,.,CASSVEGGTDTQYF,TGTGCCAGCAGCGTTGAGGGCGGGACAGATACGCAGTATTTT
TRBV7-9,TRBJ1-5,.,.,CASSPDNRGINQPQHF,TGTGCCAGCAGCCCCGACAATAGGGGGATCAATCAGCCCCAGCATTTT
TRBV6-4,TRBJ1-6,.,.,CAAADSPLHF,TGTGCGGCGGCAGATTCACCCCTCCACTTT
TRBV18,TRBJ2-2,.,.,CASSPSRLSANTGELFF,TGTGCCAGCTCACCATCGAGGCTGTCCGCGAACACCGGGGAGCTGTTTTTT
TRBV19,TRBJ1-6,.,.,CASSEAGLGRTPLHF,TGTGCCAGTAGCGAGGCCGGGTTGGGTCGGACACCCCTCCACTTT
TRBV7-9,TRBJ2-1,TRBD1,.,CASSFPDREGEQFF,TGTGCCAGCAGCTTTCCGGACAGGGAAGGTGAGCAGTTCTTC
TRBV11-2,TRBJ1-4,.,once,CASSPRNFNEKLFF,TGTGCCAGCAGCCCTAGGAACTTTAATGAAAAACTGTTTTTT
TRBV9,TRBJ2-1,TRBD1,once,CASSAGQGGGEQFF,TGTGCCAGCAGCGCCGGACAGGGGGGCGGTGAGCAGTTCTTC
TRBV10-3,TRBJ2-7,.,.,CAINGGGNYEQYF,TGTGCCATCAATGGGGGTGGTAACTACGAGCAGTACTTC
TRBV12-5,TRBJ2-3,TRBD2,.,CASGLVLRGLAGVGTDTQYF,TGTGCTAGTGGTTTGGTACTCAGGGGACTAGCGGGAGTAGGAACAGATACGCAGTATTTT
TRBV15,TRBJ1-2,TRBD1,.,CATRHTGAYGYTF,TGTGCCACCAGACATACAGGGGCCTATGGCTACACCTTC
TRBV11-2,TRBJ2-7,.,.,CASSLEMNLGVGSYEQYF,TGTGCCAGCAGCTTAGAAATGAATCTAGGCGTGGGCTCCTACGAGCAGTACTTC